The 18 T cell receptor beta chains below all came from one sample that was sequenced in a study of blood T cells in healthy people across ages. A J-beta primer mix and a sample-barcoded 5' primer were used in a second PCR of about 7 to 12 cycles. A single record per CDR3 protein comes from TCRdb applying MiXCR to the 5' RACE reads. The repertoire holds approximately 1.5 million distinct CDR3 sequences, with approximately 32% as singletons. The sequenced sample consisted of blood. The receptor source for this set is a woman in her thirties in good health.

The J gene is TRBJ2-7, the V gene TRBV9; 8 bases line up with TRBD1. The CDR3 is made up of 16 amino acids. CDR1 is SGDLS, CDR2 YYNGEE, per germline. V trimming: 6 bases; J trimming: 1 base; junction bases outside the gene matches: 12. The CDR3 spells CASNQLGTGGSYEQYF. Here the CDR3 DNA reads TGTGCCAGCAACCAACTGGGGACAGGTGGGTCCTACGAGCAGTACTTC.

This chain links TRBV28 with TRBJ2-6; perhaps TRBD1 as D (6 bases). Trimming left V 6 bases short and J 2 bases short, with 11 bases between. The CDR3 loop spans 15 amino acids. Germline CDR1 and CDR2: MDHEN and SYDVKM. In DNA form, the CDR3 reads TGTGCCAGCAGACTTACAGGGACTGGGGCCAACGTCCTGACTTTC. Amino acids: CASRLTGTGANVLTF.

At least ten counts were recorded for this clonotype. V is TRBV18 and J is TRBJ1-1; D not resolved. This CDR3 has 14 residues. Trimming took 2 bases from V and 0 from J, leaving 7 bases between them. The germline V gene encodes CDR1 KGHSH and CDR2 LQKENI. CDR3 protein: CASSPSALNTEAFF. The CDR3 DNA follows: TGTGCCAGCTCACCAAGCGCCCTGAACACTGAAGCTTTCTTT. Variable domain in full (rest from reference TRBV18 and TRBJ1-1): NAGVMQNPRHLVRRRGQEARLRCSPMKGHSHVYWYRQLPEEGLKFMVYLQKENIIDESGMPKERFSAEFPKEGPSILRIQQVVRGDSAAYFCASSPSALNTEAFFGQGTRLTVV.

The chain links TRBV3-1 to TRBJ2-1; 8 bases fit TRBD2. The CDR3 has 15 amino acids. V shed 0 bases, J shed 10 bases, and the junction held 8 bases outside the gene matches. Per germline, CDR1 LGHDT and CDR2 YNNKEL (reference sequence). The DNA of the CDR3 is TGTGCCAGCAGCCAAGAGGTGTTAGCGGGACACGAGCAGTTCTTC. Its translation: CASSQEVLAGHEQFF.

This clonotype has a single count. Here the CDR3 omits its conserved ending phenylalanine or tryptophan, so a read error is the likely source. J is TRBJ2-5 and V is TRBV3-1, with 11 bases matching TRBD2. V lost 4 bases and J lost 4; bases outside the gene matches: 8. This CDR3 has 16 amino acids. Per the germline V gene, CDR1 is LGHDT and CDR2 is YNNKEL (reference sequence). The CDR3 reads CASSPSTSGASETQYL. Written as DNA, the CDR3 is TGTGCCAGCAGCCCCTCGACTAGCGGGGCGTCAGAGACCCAGTACTTA.

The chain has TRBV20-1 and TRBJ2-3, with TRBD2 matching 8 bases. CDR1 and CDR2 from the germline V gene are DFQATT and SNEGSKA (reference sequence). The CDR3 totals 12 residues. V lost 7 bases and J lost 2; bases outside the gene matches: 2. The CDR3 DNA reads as TGCAGTGTAGCGGGGATCACAGATACGCAGTATTTT. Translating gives CSVAGITDTQYF.

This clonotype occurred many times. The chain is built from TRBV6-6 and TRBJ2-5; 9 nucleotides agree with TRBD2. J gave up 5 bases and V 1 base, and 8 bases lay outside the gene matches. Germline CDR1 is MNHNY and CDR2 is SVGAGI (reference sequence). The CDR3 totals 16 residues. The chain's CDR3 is CASSYFPGTSQETQYF. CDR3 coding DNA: TGTGCCAGCAGTTACTTCCCCGGGACTAGCCAGGAGACCCAGTACTTC.

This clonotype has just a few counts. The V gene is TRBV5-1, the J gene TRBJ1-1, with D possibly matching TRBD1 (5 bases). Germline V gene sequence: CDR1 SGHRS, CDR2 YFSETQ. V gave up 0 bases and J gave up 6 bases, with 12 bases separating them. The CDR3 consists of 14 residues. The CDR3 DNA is TGCGCCAGCAGCTTGGCCGGGGGAGAGGCTGAAGCTTTCTTT. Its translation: CASSLAGGEAEAFF. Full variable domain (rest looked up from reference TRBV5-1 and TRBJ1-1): KAGVTQTPRYLIKTRGQQVTLSCSPISGHRSVSWYQQTPGQGLQFLFEYFSETQRNKGNFPGRFSGRQFSNSRSEMNVSTLELGDSALYLCASSLAGGEAEAFFGQGTRLTVV.

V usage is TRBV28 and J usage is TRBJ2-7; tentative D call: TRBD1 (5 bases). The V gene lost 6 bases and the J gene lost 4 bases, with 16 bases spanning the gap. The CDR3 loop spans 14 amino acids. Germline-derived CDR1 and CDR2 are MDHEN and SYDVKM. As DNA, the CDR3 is TGTGCCAGCAGGTTACTCAGGGTTTGGTACGAGCAGTACTTC. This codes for CASRLLRVWYEQYF.

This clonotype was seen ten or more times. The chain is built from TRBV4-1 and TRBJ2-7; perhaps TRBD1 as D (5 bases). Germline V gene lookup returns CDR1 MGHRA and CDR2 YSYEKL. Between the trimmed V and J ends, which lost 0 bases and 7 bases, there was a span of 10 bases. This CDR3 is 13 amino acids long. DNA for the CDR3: TGCGCCAGCAGCCAAGAGCCAGGGCGGGAGCAGTACTTC. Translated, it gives CASSQEPGREQYF.

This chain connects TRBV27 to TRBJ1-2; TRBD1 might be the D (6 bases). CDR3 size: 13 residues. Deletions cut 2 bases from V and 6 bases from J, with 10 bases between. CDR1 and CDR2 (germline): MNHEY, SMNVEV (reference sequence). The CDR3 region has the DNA TGTGCCAGCAGTTTAATGGGGGCTCATGGCTACACCTTC. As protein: CASSLMGAHGYTF.

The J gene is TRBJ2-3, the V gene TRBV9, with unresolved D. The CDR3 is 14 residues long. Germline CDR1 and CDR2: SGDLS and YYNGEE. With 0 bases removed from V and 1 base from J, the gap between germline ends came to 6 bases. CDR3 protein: CASSVEWGTDTQYF. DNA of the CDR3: TGTGCCAGCAGCGTAGAGTGGGGCACAGATACGCAGTATTTT.

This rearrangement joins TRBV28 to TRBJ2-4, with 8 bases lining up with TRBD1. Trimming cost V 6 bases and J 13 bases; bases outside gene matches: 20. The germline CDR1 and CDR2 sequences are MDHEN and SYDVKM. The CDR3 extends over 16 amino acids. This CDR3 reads CASSLGGGQGVGEQYF. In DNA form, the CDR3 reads TGTGCCAGCAGCCTTGGGGGTGGACAGGGCGTCGGGGAGCAGTACTTC.

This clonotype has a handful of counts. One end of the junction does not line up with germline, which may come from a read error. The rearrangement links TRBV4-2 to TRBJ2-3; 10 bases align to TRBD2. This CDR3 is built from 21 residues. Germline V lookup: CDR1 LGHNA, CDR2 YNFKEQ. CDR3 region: CVSSQDERGSGRSLSTDTQYF. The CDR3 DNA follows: TGTGTCAGCAGCCAAGATGAGAGGGGTAGCGGGAGGTCCTTAAGCACAGATACGCAGTATTTT.

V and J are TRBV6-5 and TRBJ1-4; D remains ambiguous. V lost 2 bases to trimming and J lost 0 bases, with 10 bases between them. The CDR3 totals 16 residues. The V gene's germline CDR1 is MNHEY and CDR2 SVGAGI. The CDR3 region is CASSYSPSATNEKLFF. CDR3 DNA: TGTGCCAGCAGTTACAGCCCTTCTGCAACTAATGAAAAACTGTTTTTT.

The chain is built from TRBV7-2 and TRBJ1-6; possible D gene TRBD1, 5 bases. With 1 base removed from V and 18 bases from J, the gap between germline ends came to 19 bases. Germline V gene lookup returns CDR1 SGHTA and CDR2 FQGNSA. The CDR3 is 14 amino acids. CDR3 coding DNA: TGTGCCAGCAGCTTAGGCGGGGGGGGACGGGCGCCCCACTTT. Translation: CASSLGGGGRAPHF.

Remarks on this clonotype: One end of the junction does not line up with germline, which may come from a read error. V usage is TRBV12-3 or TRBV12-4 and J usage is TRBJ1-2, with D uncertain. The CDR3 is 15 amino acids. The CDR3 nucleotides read TGTGCCAGCAGTTTAGAATTATTGGCAATTGATGGCCACACCTTC. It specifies CASSLELLAIDGHTF.

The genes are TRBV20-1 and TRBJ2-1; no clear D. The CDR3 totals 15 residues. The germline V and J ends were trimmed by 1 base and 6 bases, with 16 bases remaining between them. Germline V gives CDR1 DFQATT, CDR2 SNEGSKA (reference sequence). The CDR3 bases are TGCAGTGCTAGAGGGGCCTCATCGCAGCCCAATGAGCAGTTCTTC. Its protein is CSARGASSQPNEQFF.